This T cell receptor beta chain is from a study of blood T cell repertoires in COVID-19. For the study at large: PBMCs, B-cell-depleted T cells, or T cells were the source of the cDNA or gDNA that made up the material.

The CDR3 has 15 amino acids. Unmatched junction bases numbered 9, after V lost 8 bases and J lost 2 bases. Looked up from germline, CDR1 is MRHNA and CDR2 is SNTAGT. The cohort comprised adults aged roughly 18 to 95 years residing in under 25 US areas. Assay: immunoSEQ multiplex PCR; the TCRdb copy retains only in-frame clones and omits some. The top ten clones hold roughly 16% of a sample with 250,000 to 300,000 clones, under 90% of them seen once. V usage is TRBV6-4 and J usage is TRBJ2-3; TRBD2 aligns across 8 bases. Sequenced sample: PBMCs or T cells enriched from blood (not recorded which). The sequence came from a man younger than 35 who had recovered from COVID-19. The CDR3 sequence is CASGGLAGLTDTQYF. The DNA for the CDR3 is TGTGCCAGCGGGGGGCTAGCGGGCCTCACAGATACGCAGTATTTT.